This note documents a single T cell receptor beta chain sequence. In the original analysis: Amplification of reference gene primers was used by the study to estimate nucleated cell counts. The protocol was immunoSEQ multiplex PCR, while the TCRdb copy is restricted to in-frame clones and leaves out a portion. D and trimming were read from the DNA, whereas the V and J calls and clone size are those reported in that table. The sample contains 200,000 to 250,000 clones, around 80% of which appear only once. The CDR3 is 15 amino acids. The V and J ends lost 4 bases and 3 bases, in that order; junction bases with no gene match: 8. Germline CDR1 and CDR2: MNHEY and SVGAGI. The data were obtained in a study of blood T cell repertoires in COVID-19. Study details: T cells, B-cell-depleted T cells, or PBMCs supplied cDNA or gDNA.

The TCR sequence derives from a human donor in a cohort sampled during active COVID-19. This chain joins TRBV6-5 and TRBJ2-7; 8 positions match TRBD1. The specimen sequenced was peripheral blood. The CDR3: CASSSAGGARYEQYF. The CDR3 region has the DNA TGTGCCAGCAGTTCCGCAGGGGGCGCCCGCTACGAGCAGTACTTC.